This entry describes one T cell receptor (beta chain). Its cognate antigen is unknown. The CDR3 extends over 15 amino acids. Germline V gene sequence: CDR1 MGHRA, CDR2 YSYEKL. The data belong to a study of T cells expressing NK-cell markers. Looking at the study overall: One of eight sequenced donors was HCMV-seronegative; the other seven were seropositive. Findings and caveats of the study: Of the CD8+ T cell pool in several donors, roughly 1.0-7.0% was accounted for by dominant NKG2C+ clonotypes.

With the 5' RACE reads reprocessed, TCRdb shows one record per CDR3 protein and no DNA. The sample has around 470,000 distinct CDR3 sequences; the top ten hold 1.4%. The TCR was taken from a woman aged 50 to 60 in good health. The chain recombines TRBV4-1 with TRBJ2-2; TCRdb indicates TRBD2, and absent DNA this call remains unverified. The specimen was blood T cells: a sorted CD56 or NKG2C T cell subset, CD4+ or CD8+ T cells, or bulk PBMC T cells (not recorded which). CDR3 residues: CASSQVGLNTGELFF.